The clone carrying this T cell receptor beta chain was recorded many times. Its specificity is not known. Constant-segment primers and 5'RACE yielded cDNA libraries for TCR alpha and TCR beta, each carrying sample barcodes and UMIs. Each CDR3 protein gets one entry after TCRdb re-called the 5' RACE reads with MiXCR. This table has hundreds of thousands of distinct CDR3 sequences, over 15% appearing once. These data belong to a study of T-cell memory formation after mild COVID-19. General study results and limits: That cross-reactive memory joined was suggested by some responding clones appearing in pre-infection memory. CD4+ contracting clones were mainly CM and EM; CD8+ ones, EMRA.

CDR1 and CDR2 (germline): SGHKS, YYEKEE (reference sequence). This CDR3 is built from 13 residues. The germline V and J ends were trimmed by 1 base and 5 bases, with 9 bases remaining between them. The chain carries TRBV5-5 and TRBJ2-5, with D possibly being TRBD1 (6 bases). The sequence was obtained from an adult woman who had mild COVID-19 (a few samples of this study predate the infection). Cell type and time point are not known. Sequences were obtained from PBMCs or a T cell subset sorted from them (not recorded which). This CDR3 is CASSLTQGETQYF. CDR3 nucleotides: TGTGCCAGCAGCTTGACACAGGGCGAGACCCAGTACTTC.